A selection of T cell receptor beta chains follows, all from one sample in a study of T cell responses to AZD1222 COVID-19 vaccine. Sequencing was performed with immunoSEQ multiplex PCR; in TCRdb, only in-frame clones are kept and a portion is missing. The sample lists some 150,000 clones; around 87% were seen once. The source material was peripheral blood, sampled 28 days after the second AZD1222 dose. These receptors all stem from an adult who received the AZD1222 COVID-19 vaccine. The CDR3 runs from the conserved cysteine through the conserved F or W. Fields, in order: J gene, clone size, V gene, CDR3 protein. The listing skips clone size in some rows; elsewhere it reads once, few, many or a size class.

>TRBJ1-2|.|TRBV28
CASRADTRNYGYTF
>TRBJ2-7|.|TRBV5-6
CASSTTTPYEQYF
>TRBJ2-7|.|TRBV7-2
CASSPLAGSYEQYF
>TRBJ1-3|.|TRBV4-1
CASSQVNRGFGNTIYF
>TRBJ2-3|few|TRBV28
CASSPRGAPTDTQYF
>TRBJ2-3|once|TRBV7-2
CASSRRAVTDTQYF
>TRBJ2-3|.|TRBV4-3
CASSLGQGRDTQYF
>TRBJ2-2|.|TRBV12-3/TRBV12-4
CASRPRQTGELFF
>TRBJ1-5|.|TRBV6-2/TRBV6-3
CASSSSIGDQPQHF
>TRBJ1-2|few|TRBV28
CASRSGGTNYGYTF
>TRBJ2-7|.|TRBV19
CASSIRQTYEQYF
>TRBJ1-1|once|TRBV2
CASRANTEAFF
>TRBJ2-7|.|TRBV14
CASSQAGDRVNEQYF
>TRBJ1-5|.|TRBV10-3
CAVSAAGNQPQHF
>TRBJ2-7|.|TRBV4-3
CASSQVLAGVSEQYF
>TRBJ2-1|few|TRBV28
CASRRLAEWGEQFF
>TRBJ1-1|.|TRBV6-2/TRBV6-3
CASSYSAYTEAFF
>TRBJ1-1|.|TRBV10-3
CAIRNQGMNTEAFF
>TRBJ1-2|.|TRBV25-1
CASSEGLVYGYTF
>TRBJ1-2|.|TRBV14
CASSPRQGALRGYTF
>TRBJ2-7|few|TRBV15
CATSEGGLSYEQYF
>TRBJ1-1|.|TRBV20-1
CSARPTGRAFF
>TRBJ2-4|.|TRBV3-1/TRBV3-2
CASSQDPGFNPKNIQYF
>TRBJ1-1|.|TRBV19
CASSIQGNTEAFF
>TRBJ2-1|.|TRBV3-1/TRBV3-2
CASSQGKAARDNEQFF
>TRBJ2-5|.|TRBV6-2/TRBV6-3
CASSNQGQETQYF
>TRBJ1-1|once|TRBV28
CASSWGARGGAFF
>TRBJ2-7|.|TRBV3-1/TRBV3-2
CASSRGRGSYEQYF
>TRBJ2-7|.|TRBV6-5
CASSPSSYEQYF
>TRBJ2-1|.|TRBV5-1
CASSWDGGSYNEQFF
>TRBJ2-7|.|TRBV6-2/TRBV6-3
CASSYGSGSSGEQYF
>TRBJ2-7|.|TRBV7-2
CASSPDRGTYEQYF
>TRBJ2-1|.|TRBV7-9
CASSQTSVNEQFF
>TRBJ2-5|.|TRBV10-3
CAINTEGPQETQYF
>TRBJ1-6|.|TRBV6-2/TRBV6-3
CASSYSPSPPLHF
>TRBJ2-3|once|TRBV9
CASSARGDRGGATDTQYF
>TRBJ1-5|.|TRBV28
CASSENGGSNQPQHF
>TRBJ1-2|once|TRBV5-8
CASSLFRQSGNYGYTF
>TRBJ2-7|.|TRBV9
CASSEGTSGSYEQYF
>TRBJ1-4|.|TRBV3-1/TRBV3-2
CASSLPGQTNEKLFF
>TRBJ1-2|.|TRBV10-3
CAISESADRAHLGGYTF